This paragraph covers one T cell receptor (beta chain) sequence. Its antigen is not known. The record originates from a study of T-cell reconstitution after alpha-beta-depleted transplantation in children. Study findings and constraints: T-cell numbers and diversity, one year after transplant, stemmed largely from T cells that were newly produced.

Researchers prepared the TCRbeta library using unique molecular identifiers, the study reports. TCRdb analysed the PCR reads with MiXCR anew, one entry per CDR3 protein. The data show about 870,000 distinct CDR3 sequences, around 15% seen once. CDR1 SGHRS and CDR2 YFSETQ come from the germline V gene. With V trimmed by 4 bases and J by 4 bases, 13 bases remained unmatched. The length of the CDR3 is 16 residues. This sample comprised PBMCs, mostly from graft donor cells, obtained 360 days after TCRalphabeta/CD19-depleted stem cell transplant. This clonotype was sampled from a male patient younger than 18 who had a stem cell transplant for acute lymphoblastic leukemia, so the T cells may come from the graft donor. This chain uses TRBV5-1 with TRBJ1-2; TRBD1 agrees at 7 bases. CDR3 amino acids: CASSLNFPDRIYGYTF. The CDR3, as DNA: TGCGCCAGCAGCCTGAATTTCCCGGACAGGATCTATGGCTACACCTTC.